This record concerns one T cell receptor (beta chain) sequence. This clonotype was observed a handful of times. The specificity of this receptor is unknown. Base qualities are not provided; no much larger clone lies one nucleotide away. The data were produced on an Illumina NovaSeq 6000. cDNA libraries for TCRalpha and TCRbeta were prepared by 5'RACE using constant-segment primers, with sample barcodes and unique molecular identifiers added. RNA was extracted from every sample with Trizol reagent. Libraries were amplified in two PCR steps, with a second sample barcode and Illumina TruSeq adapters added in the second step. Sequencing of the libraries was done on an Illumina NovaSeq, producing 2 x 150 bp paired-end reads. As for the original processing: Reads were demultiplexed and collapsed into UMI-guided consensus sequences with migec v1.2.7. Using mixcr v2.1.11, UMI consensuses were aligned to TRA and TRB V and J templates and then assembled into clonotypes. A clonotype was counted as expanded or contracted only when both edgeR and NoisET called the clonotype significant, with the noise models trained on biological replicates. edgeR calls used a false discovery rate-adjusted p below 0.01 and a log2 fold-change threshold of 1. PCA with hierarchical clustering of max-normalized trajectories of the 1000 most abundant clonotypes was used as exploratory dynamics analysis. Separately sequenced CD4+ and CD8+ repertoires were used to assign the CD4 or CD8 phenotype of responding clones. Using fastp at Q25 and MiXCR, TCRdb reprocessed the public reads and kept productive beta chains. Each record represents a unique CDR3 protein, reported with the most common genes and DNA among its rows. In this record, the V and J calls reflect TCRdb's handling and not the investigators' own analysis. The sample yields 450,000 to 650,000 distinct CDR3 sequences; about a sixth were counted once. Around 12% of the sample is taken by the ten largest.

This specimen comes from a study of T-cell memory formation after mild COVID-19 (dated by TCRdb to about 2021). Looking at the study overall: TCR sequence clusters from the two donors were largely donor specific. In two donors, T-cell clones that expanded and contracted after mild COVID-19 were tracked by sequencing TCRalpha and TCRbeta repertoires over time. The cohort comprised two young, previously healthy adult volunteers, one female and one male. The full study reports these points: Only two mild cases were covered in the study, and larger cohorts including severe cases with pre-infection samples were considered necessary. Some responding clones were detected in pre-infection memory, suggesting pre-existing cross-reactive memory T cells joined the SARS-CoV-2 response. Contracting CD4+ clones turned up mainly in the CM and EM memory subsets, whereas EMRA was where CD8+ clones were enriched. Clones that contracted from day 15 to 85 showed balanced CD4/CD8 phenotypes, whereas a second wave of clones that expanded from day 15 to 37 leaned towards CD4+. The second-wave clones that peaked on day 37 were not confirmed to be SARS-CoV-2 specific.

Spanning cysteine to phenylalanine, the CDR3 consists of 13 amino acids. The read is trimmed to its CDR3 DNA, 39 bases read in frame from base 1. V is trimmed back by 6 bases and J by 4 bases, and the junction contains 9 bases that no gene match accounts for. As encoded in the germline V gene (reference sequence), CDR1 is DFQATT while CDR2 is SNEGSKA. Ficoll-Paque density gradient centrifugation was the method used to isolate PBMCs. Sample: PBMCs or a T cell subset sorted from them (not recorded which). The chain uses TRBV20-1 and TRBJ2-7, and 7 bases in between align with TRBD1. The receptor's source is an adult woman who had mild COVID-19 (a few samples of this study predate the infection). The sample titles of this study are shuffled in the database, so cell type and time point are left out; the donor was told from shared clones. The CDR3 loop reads CSARPGTAYEQYF. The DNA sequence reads TGCAGTGCACGACCTGGGACAGCTTACGAGCAGTACTTC.